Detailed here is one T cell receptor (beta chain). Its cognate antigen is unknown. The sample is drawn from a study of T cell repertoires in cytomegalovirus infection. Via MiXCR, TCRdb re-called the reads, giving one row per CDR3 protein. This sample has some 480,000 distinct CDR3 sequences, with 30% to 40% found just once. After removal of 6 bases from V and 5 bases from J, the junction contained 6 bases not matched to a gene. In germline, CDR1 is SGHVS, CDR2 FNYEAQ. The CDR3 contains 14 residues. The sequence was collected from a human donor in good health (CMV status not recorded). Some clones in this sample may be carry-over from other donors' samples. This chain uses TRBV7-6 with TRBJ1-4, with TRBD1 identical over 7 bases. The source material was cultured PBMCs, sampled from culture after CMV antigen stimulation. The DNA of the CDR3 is TGTGCCAGCAGTTCGGGACAGTCAAATGAAAAACTGTTTTTT. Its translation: CASSSGQSNEKLFF.